This T cell receptor (beta chain) was found in a study of beta chain features in type 1 diabetes. General study findings and limits: Type 1 diabetes patients had TCRB CDR3s that were shorter (moderately but significantly so) in all four CD4+ subsets.

Expressed TCRB transcripts were sequenced after all isolated RNA was converted to cDNA. Profiling relied on immunoSEQ multiplex PCR, and the TCRdb table lists in-frame clones only, not all of them. The sample has about 230,000 clones, around 16% seen once. This CDR3 has 13 amino acids. The junction had 4 bases not matched to a gene; V was cut back by 5 bases and J by 2 bases. Per germline, CDR1 GTSNPN and CDR2 SVGIG (reference sequence). On this clone: The antigen remains undetermined.

This TCR derives from a young man with type 1 diabetes. Sequenced sample: naive CD4+ T cells from blood. The rearrangement uses TRBV30 and TRBJ2-7, with 9 bases fitting TRBD2. CDR3 bases: TGTGCCTGGTCTAGCGGGATAGCCTACGAGCAGTACTTC. This gives the protein CAWSSGIAYEQYF.